This TCR beta chain was sequenced during a study of shared clonotypes between healthy human individuals. Broader study findings: Genetic and exposure-history diversity was limited by the small donor number.

Germline V CDR1 and CDR2: SGDLS, YYNGEE. The V and J ends lost 3 bases and 5 bases respectively, with 17 bases between them. CDR3 length: 15 residues. Each replicate PCR on the sorted subsets used 200 to 250 ng DNA (roughly 27,000 T cell genomes). Libraries were prepared by immunoSEQ multiplex PCR; TCRdb keeps only in-frame clonotypes and omits some of them. This table has about 2.1 million clones, 90% to 95% appearing once. The naive CD8 subset, CD45RO-negative cells positively selected for CCR7, excluded terminally differentiated effector memory CD45RA+ cells. Points on this clone: Its antigen is not identified.

The sequencing input was naive CD8+ T cells from PBMCs. The gene calls are TRBV9 and TRBJ1-1; D is possibly TRBD1 (6 bases). The clonotype originates from a man between 18 and 29 years old in good health. Some clones in this sample may be carry-over from other donors' samples. The CDR3 nucleotides are TGTGCCAGCAGCGCAGGAGGGGGGAGTAGGACTGAAGCTTTCTTT. It is translated as CASSAGGGSRTEAFF.